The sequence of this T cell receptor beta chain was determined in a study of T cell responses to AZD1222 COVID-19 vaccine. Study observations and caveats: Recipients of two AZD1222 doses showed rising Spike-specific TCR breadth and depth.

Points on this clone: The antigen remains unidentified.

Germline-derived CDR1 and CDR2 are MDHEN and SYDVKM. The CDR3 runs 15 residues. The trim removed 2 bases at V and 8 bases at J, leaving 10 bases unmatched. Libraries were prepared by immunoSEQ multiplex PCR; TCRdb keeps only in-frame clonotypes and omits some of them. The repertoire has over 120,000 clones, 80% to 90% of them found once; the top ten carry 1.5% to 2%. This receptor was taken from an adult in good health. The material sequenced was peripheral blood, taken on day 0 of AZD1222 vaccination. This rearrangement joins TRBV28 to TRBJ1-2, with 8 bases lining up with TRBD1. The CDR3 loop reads CASSLIRGQGGGYTF. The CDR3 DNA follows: TGTGCCAGCAGTTTAATCCGCGGACAGGGAGGGGGCTACACCTTC.